This T cell receptor beta chain came from a study of cytomegalovirus exposure and HLA in healthy donors (dated by TCRdb to 2016 to 2017). Study-level background: An earlier analysis of approximately 640 of the donors reported 250 to 350 Gb of sequence data and around 120 million unique TCR beta sequences from 190 million or so T cells. An early release covering around 630 HLA-typed donors comprised about 300 gigabases of sequencing data and some 79 million unique TCR sequences. Among the roughly 380 genotyped donors, 75% to 90% belonged to the genetic ancestry cluster associated with self-reported Caucasian donors. The study aimed to test whether signatures of past pathogen exposure could be identified by cataloging public T cell receptors. The study used immunosequencing to profile the T cell repertoires of more than 650 subjects and linked those repertoires to cytomegalovirus serostatus. A separate validation cohort of 100 to 150 different subjects was used in addition to the 666-subject first cohort. To predict cytomegalovirus infection status, the study brought together high-throughput TCR immunosequencing, statistical association of individual TCRs with disease status, and machine learning. In a later analysis, previously published TCR beta repertoires from 666 donors were re-analyzed and high-resolution HLA genotyping was added so that TCR occurrence patterns could be studied. The later analysis used no new phenotypic data to find candidate immune exposures, relying instead on TCR beta sequences and their occurrence across donors. To decide whether each TCR beta V gene segment behaved as functional or pseudogenic, an earlier analysis of fewer than 750 of the donors relied on high-throughput TCR beta sequencing. Donor age, sex, ethnicity and CMV serostatus were compiled alongside the repertoire data. Genome-wide SNP genotypes for about 65% of the roughly 700 donors were used in a later genetic analysis, which treated that subset as a discovery cohort. All discovery cohort repertoires had been generated using a single sequencing platform. HLA typing included class I and class II loci at four-digit resolution. The number of typed donors differed by locus: about 629-630 for A, B, C, DRB1 and DQB1; approximately 530 for DQA1; 606 for DPA1; and roughly 470 for DPB1. Roughly 5 DR-DQ haplotypes were handled as single units for association and clustering, since linkage in the cohort was strong. On average, roughly 250,000 unique TCR beta nucleotide sequences were sequenced per donor among more than 350 genotyped donors of the cohort, with 15% to 20% of those sequences being non-productive. What the research found in general, with its limitations: In a later analysis, most CMV-associated TCR beta chains were found to appear HLA-restricted, with HLA associations seemingly driven largely by CMV exposure. In a later analysis, TCR association rates were found to vary across HLA loci, with the most associated TCRs seen for DRB1 alleles and the fewest for HLA-C alleles. Immune exposure information for the cohort was limited to CMV serostatus. A further reported finding was that TCR beta sequences accurately predicted the HLA-A and HLA-B alleles for most subjects in the first cohort. Broadly in line with IMGT annotations, most TCR beta V segments showed up in productive rearrangements about 87% or about 30% of the time in an earlier analysis of 587 of the donors. In vitro tests confirmed that a few of the cytomegalovirus-associated TCR beta chains recognize cytomegalovirus antigens. Some IMGT-functional V segments, including TRBV6-2 and TRBV6-3, could not be distinguished by the 87-base-pair reads and were therefore excluded. Only TCR beta chains were sequenced in this cohort, and the absence of alpha or paired-chain data limited detectable features. In a later analysis, 16,951 TCR beta sequences were associated with specific HLA alleles at a false discovery rate of 0.05. According to a later analysis, parvovirus B19, influenza, CMV and Epstein-Barr virus appeared linked to several top co-occurrence clusters. Compared with equally common non-associated chains, HLA-associated TCR beta chains in a later analysis were more clonally expanded and had lower generation probabilities. In a later genetic analysis, a missense DCLRE1C variant was associated with V-gene and J-gene trimming of TCR beta chains, and the association was replicated in an independent cohort. According to the authors, the approach could potentially be generalized to other disease states and immunological phenotypes. In a later genetic analysis, fewer N-insertions in productive TCRs were reported among donors in an Asian-associated ancestry cluster than the 666-donor mean. A cluster of highly shared sequence variants was judged likely to be a technical artifact of the sequencing pipeline. Correlated functional status among segregating V segments might be attributable to linkage disequilibrium, but an unknown experimental factor could not be ruled out. In both the original and validation cohorts, the classifier was reported to diagnose cytomegalovirus status with high specificity and sensitivity. The study gave a list of 150 to 200 TCR beta chains associated with cytomegalovirus. Assigning TCR associations to individual alleles was difficult when HLA alleles, especially DR and DQ, strongly co-occurred. Because HLA typing was missing for some donors at each locus, association tests included only the typed subset. The presence/absence analyses assumed that sequencing depth was roughly uniform across donors, and that assumption may not be true. Most TCR sequences were observed very rarely across donors, whereas some public TCRs were present in many individuals. Because counts were too low, roughly 16 rarely observed V segments, including chromosome 9 orphons, were left out of the earlier analysis of 587 of the donors.

Preparation of the library involved the immunoSEQ multiplex PCR assay. For the multiplex PCR, a mixture combining 60 forward primers for TCR Vbeta segments and 13 reverse primers for TCR Jbeta segments was used. The CDR3 region of rearranged TCR beta genes was amplified from genomic DNA by a multiplex PCR assay. On the Illumina HiSeq System, the amplified TCR beta libraries were sequenced as 87-base-pair reads. On the study's bioinformatics: A later analysis counted 65 million to 90 million unique TCR beta chains across the approximately 700 repertoires, and 9.5 million to 11 million of these chains were shared by at least two donors. Raw reads were error-corrected and collapsed into unique sequences with a nearest-neighbor algorithm that merged closely related sequences to remove PCR and sequencing errors. Alignment of CDR3 sequences to IMGT reference sequences was used to assign V, D and J gene segments. For a sequence to be retained, at least a six-nucleotide match to both a V gene segment and a J gene segment was required. Rearrangements were called productive when the CDR3 lacked stop codons and stayed in frame with V and J; all others were non-productive. CDR3 was defined according to IMGT convention as the region running from the second conserved V-encoded cysteine to the conserved J-encoded phenylalanine. The earlier analysis of around 640 of the donors excluded sequences that lacked an unambiguous match to a single V gene segment. An earlier analysis of roughly 590 of the donors called V segments functional above 56.7% productive rearrangements and segregating when the between-donor standard deviation exceeded 5%. A statistical classification framework was built to diagnose cytomegalovirus status from the catalog of TCR beta chain sequences. A later analysis assigned V and J genes by comparing TCR nucleotide sequences with IMGT/GENE-DB human TR gene sequences. A later analysis assigned CDR3 sequences and most-parsimonious VDJ recombination scenarios with the TCRdist pipeline. A later analysis defined each TCR beta chain by its CDR3 amino acid sequence plus V-gene family, and excluded reads lacking a unique V-gene family. A later analysis removed roughly 590 highly shared, low-generation-probability nucleotide sequences to deal with suspected cross-contamination and a sequencing artifact. In a later analysis, a clonal expansion index was calculated for each public chain from normalized within-repertoire ranks of inferred template counts. Generation probabilities in a later analysis came from a VDJ recombination model fitted to out-of-frame rearrangements, and those results were checked against IGoR. In a later analysis, hypergeometric tests were used to score TCR-TCR, TCR-HLA and TCR-CMV co-occurrence, with a repertoire-size bias correction applied to TCR pairs. False discovery rates were estimated in a later analysis by permuting HLA or CMV assignments 20 times. A later analysis grouped co-occurring TCRs with DBSCAN, adding TCRdist sequence similarity when clustering within HLA-allele-positive subsets. For co-occurrence clustering, repertoires with fewer than 30,000 or more than 120,000 public chains were excluded, along with five repertoires with anomalous nucleotide sharing. TCRdb retrieved this table from immuneACCESS and kept in-frame rearrangements only. Not all clones are present; in checked studies, unresolved V genes account for under half, and no reason is known for the remainder. The DNA was the basis for D and trimming; V, J and clone size are from that table. Counted in this sample were under 200,000 clones; around 81% of them appeared once. The ten largest clonotypes hold around 2% of the sample.

Trimming removed 4 bases from V and 7 bases from J; the gene matches leave 11 bases unexplained. The germline V gene provides CDR1 MNHEY and CDR2 SVGAGI. The CDR3, cysteine through phenylalanine, is 16 amino acids long. The read is trimmed to its CDR3 DNA, 48 bases read in frame from base 1. Notes on this clone: What this receptor recognizes is not known. Per-base quality was not reported, and no clone a single base away is much larger than it.

In total, 600 or so healthy bone marrow donors made up the cohort. Cohort members were all nominally healthy when sampled, although unrecorded immune exposures were likely present. The donor tested CMV seropositive and was one of the 289 seropositive cohort members. A peripheral blood sample was collected from each donor, and TCR beta sequencing was performed on peripheral blood mononuclear cells. The Qiagen DNeasy Blood Extraction Kit was used to extract genomic DNA from the blood cell samples. The specimen was PBMCs. The clonotype comes from a woman aged 18-29 years in good health and CMV-seropositive. The chain links TRBV6-5 with TRBJ2-1, with TRBD2 identical over 9 junction bases. This receptor has the CDR3 CASSCSLSGGKNEQFF. The nucleotide sequence reads as follows: TGTGCCAGCAGTTGCTCGCTCAGCGGGGGGAAAAATGAGCAGTTCTTC.